This T cell receptor (beta chain) is from a study of CD8+ T cells in alopecia areata. Across the study: People stayed on tofacitinib for 6 to 18 months, then stopped the drug for 6 months.

Treatment indicated: oral pan-JAK inhibitor, 5-10 mg twice daily. Peripheral blood, together with lesional scalp punch biopsies, was collected from alopecia areata patients. There are 13 residues in the CDR3. CDR1 and CDR2 from the germline V gene are GTSNPN and SVGIG (reference sequence). Study results and limitations: Both scalp clonality and the expanded CD8+ clones among the top 100 showed a significant decrease with tofacitinib.

This clone was observed a single time. What it recognizes is unknown. Extracted from the samples, RNA was reverse transcribed into cDNA to serve as the sequencing template. Generated by immunoSEQ multiplex PCR, the TCRdb table keeps only in-frame clones and is missing some. The profile shows 250,000 to 350,000 clones, about three fifths of them singletons. This receptor was obtained from a human donor with alopecia areata. This chain joins TRBV30 and TRBJ2-7; possibly TRBD1 or TRBD2 for D (6 bases each). The specimen comprised CD4+ T cells sorted from blood, sampled at week 52, from a patient treated with tofacitinib. The CDR3 sequence is CALGGLLYYEQYF. In DNA, the CDR3 is TGTGCTTTAGGGGGACTGCTCTACTACGAGCAGTACTTC.